Below, 26 T cell receptor beta chains from the same sample are listed, as sequenced in a study of T cell repertoires in aging, cancer and after chemotherapy (dated 2019 in TCRdb). TCRdb shows the sequencer as Illumina MiSeq. Multiplex touch-down PCR with a mixed TRB-A/B primer pool was used to amplify rearranged TRB sequences covering the V, D and J segments. Using fastp trimming at Q25 and MiXCR clonotype assembly, TCRdb reanalyzed the public sequencing data and kept in-frame beta chains. Rows merge per CDR3 protein into single entries with the most common DNA and genes. In this sample the table shows more than 3,500 distinct CDR3 sequences, 20% to 30% of which occur a single time. The biggest ten clones account for 47% of the sample. Genomic DNA extracted from peripheral blood, rather than sorted cells or RNA, was used as the source for amplification of TCR beta rearrangements. The sample was blood. These receptors were taken from a human donor with a blood cancer.

This clonotype was found a few times. The CDR3 DNA is TGTGCCAGCAGTGACTCGGACAGGGGGGAGCTGTTTTTT. Translated: CASSDSDRGELFF. The rearrangement uses TRBV6-4 and TRBJ2-2; 7 bases match TRBD1. V lost 0 bases and J lost 8; bases outside the gene matches: 0. The length of the CDR3 is 13 residues. Per the germline V gene, CDR1 is MRHNA and CDR2 is SNTAGT.

The V call is TRBV12-3 or TRBV12-4, the J call TRBJ2-3, with D tentatively TRBD2 (5 bases). The V gene lost 1 base and the J gene lost 8 bases, with 10 bases spanning the gap. The CDR3 spans 13 residues. The CDR3 bases are TGTGCCAGCAGTTTAGGGACTGCTGGTACGCAGTATTTT. Its translation is CASSLGTAGTQYF.

This clonotype is labeled medium-sized (0.01 to 0.1%). The gene calls are TRBV29-1 and TRBJ2-1, with 8 bases fitting TRBD2. Germline lookup yields CDR1 SQVTM and CDR2 ANQGSEA. V lost 6 bases to trimming and J lost 7 bases; unmatched junction nucleotides: 17. The CDR3 contains 16 residues. CDR3 sequence reads: CSVPTSVNTRVNEQFF. The CDR3 bases are TGCAGCGTCCCGACTAGCGTAAACACTAGGGTAAATGAGCAGTTCTTC.

The chain combines TRBV13 with TRBJ2-7; 7 nucleotides align to TRBD2. Germline lookup yields CDR1 PRHDT and CDR2 FYEKMQ (reference sequence). Germline trimming cut 8 bases from V and 1 base from J; bases unmatched to any gene: 8. This CDR3 spans 14 amino acids. CDR3 nucleotides: TGTGCCAGCTGGGCTAGCGGAAAATCCTACGAGCAGTACTTC. It is translated as CASWASGKSYEQYF.

This clonotype was observed a handful of times. In nucleotides, the CDR3 is TGTGCCAGCAGCTCGGACATGAACACTGAAGCTTTCTTT. Translating gives CASSSDMNTEAFF. The chain recombines TRBV7-6 with TRBJ1-1; possible D gene TRBD1, 5 bases. Germline lookup yields CDR1 SGHVS and CDR2 FNYEAQ. The CDR3 totals 13 residues. V was clipped by 4 bases and J by 0 bases, with 6 bases between them.

This clonotype is termed medium-sized. J is TRBJ2-5 and V is TRBV11-3, with D possibly TRBD2 on 6 matching bases. Germline V gene data show CDR1 as SGHNT and CDR2 as YENEEA. This CDR3 has 15 amino acids. V gave up 4 bases and J gave up 5 bases, with 17 bases separating them. CDR3: CASSSSGRDGETQYF. The CDR3 bases are TGTGCCAGCAGCTCATCTGGGCGGGACGGGGAGACCCAGTACTTC.

The gene calls are TRBV18 and TRBJ1-5; maybe TRBD1 (5 bases). The V gene lost 2 bases and the J gene lost 5 bases, with 10 bases spanning the gap. This CDR3 has 14 amino acids. CDR1 is KGHSH and CDR2 is LQKENI in the germline V gene. The CDR3 spells CASSPAGWHQPQHF. DNA for the CDR3: TGTGCCAGCTCACCAGCAGGGTGGCATCAGCCCCAGCATTTT.

This clonotype is medium-sized in the sample. The DNA for the CDR3 is TGTGCCAGTACCGCACTAGCGGGGGCGGGCACAGATACGCAGTATTTT. Translation gives CASTALAGAGTDTQYF. The V call is TRBV19, the J call TRBJ2-3; 11 bases match TRBD2. Looked up from germline, CDR1 is LNHDA and CDR2 is SQIVND (reference sequence). The V segment lost 7 bases and the J segment 1 base; nucleotides outside the gene matches: 7. CDR3 size: 16 residues.

This clonotype was picked up a small number of times. The chain uses TRBV5-1 and TRBJ2-4, with D possibly called TRBD1 or TRBD2 (5 bases each). Germline CDR1 reads SGHRS; CDR2 reads YFSETQ. V was trimmed by 8 bases and J by 8 bases, leaving 14 bases between them. The CDR3 consists of 12 residues. This CDR3 reads CASSGSGHIQYF. CDR3 nucleotides: TGCGCCAGTTCCGGGTCGGGACACATTCAGTACTTC.

The rearrangement links TRBV6-5 to TRBJ2-7; D is unclear. Germline values: CDR1 MNHEY, CDR2 SVGAGI. The CDR3 is 14 residues long. V lost 5 bases and J 1 base, leaving 12 bases between the germline ends. CDR3 coding DNA: TGTGCCAGCAGTGAAGCAGGTTCTTCCTACGAGCAGTACTTC. The encoded protein is CASSEAGSSYEQYF.

The chain couples TRBV12-3 or TRBV12-4 to TRBJ2-5; D could derive from TRBD1 or TRBD2 (5 bases each). This CDR3 has 15 amino acids. V was pared by 3 bases and J by 7 bases, with 18 bases between. The CDR3: CASSFPVAGGGTQYF. The CDR3 nucleotides read TGTGCCAGCAGTTTCCCCGTGGCAGGTGGGGGGACCCAGTACTTC.

The chain recombines TRBV18 with TRBJ1-3, with 7 positions matching TRBD1. This CDR3 is 15 amino acids long. Germline V gene data show CDR1 as KGHSH and CDR2 as LQKENI. The V gene end was trimmed by 5 bases and the J gene end by 2 bases; junction bases not matched to a gene: 6. CDR3 nucleotides: TGTGCCAGCTCAGCCCGAACAGGGGCTGGAAACACCATATATTTT. Its protein product is CASSARTGAGNTIYF.

This clonotype was seen a handful of times. The genes are TRBV18 and TRBJ1-5, with 11 positions matching TRBD1. The CDR3 contains 15 residues. V lost 6 bases, J lost 6 bases, and 7 bases stayed unmatched. Per the germline V gene, CDR1 is KGHSH and CDR2 is LQKENI. This CDR3 is CASSPGQGAFQPQHF. CDR3 DNA: TGTGCCAGCTCGCCCGGACAGGGGGCCTTTCAGCCCCAGCATTTT.

This clonotype came up once. This sequence joins TRBV4-1 and TRBJ1-1, with unresolved D. Germline V gene sequence: CDR1 MGHRA, CDR2 YSYEKL. Trimming cost V 4 bases and J 7 bases, with 22 bases left between them. The CDR3 spans 16 residues. The CDR3 protein is CASSRGRGRTPVEAFF. DNA for the CDR3: TGCGCCAGCAGCCGCGGGCGGGGTCGAACTCCCGTTGAAGCTTTCTTT.

The rearrangement joins TRBV5-1 to TRBJ1-6; a weak D match, TRBD1 (5 bases). Germline CDR1 reads SGHRS; CDR2 reads YFSETQ. Trimming took off 0 bases at V and 7 bases at J, with 11 bases between the two ends. This CDR3 has 15 amino acids. CDR3 coding DNA: TGCGCCAGCAGCTTGGGGGACCTACCAAATTCACCCCTCCACTTT. This translates into CASSLGDLPNSPLHF.

This clonotype appeared a few times. V and J are TRBV12-3 or TRBV12-4 and TRBJ1-1; TRBD1 matches 7 bases. V lost 0 bases, J lost 6 bases, and 4 bases stayed unmatched. CDR3 length: 14 amino acids. The CDR3 DNA follows: TGTGCCAGCAGTTTAGCGCTTAGGGGGCCTGAAGCTTTCTTT. Protein product: CASSLALRGPEAFF.

The chain has TRBV2 and TRBJ2-5; 7 positions agree with TRBD1. CDR3 length: 14 residues. The germline gives CDR1 SNHLY, CDR2 FYNNEI. V lost 4 bases to trimming and J lost 0 bases; unmatched junction nucleotides: 2. The CDR3 DNA is TGTGCCAGCAGTGGGACAGGATACCAAGAGACCCAGTACTTC. Encoded protein: CASSGTGYQETQYF.

By sample share, this clonotype is medium-sized (0.01 to 0.1%). The rearrangement uses TRBV6-5 and TRBJ1-2; 7 nucleotides align to TRBD1. V gave up 5 bases and J gave up 6 bases; unmatched junction bases: 6. Germline values: CDR1 MNHEY, CDR2 SVGAGI. The CDR3 covers 13 residues. CDR3 in amino acids: CASSRDSSDGYTF. CDR3 bases: TGTGCCAGCAGTAGGGACAGTAGCGATGGCTACACCTTC.

This clonotype is medium-sized (0.01 to 0.1%). The V gene is TRBV30, the J gene TRBJ2-1, with TRBD1 identical over 9 bases. The CDR3 runs to 12 residues. The V segment lost 5 bases and the J segment 4 bases; nucleotides outside the gene matches: 0. Germline V gives CDR1 GTSNPN, CDR2 SVGIG (reference sequence). The CDR3 DNA reads TGTGCCTGGGGGACAGGGTACAATGAGCAGTTCTTC. This sequence encodes CAWGTGYNEQFF.

The V gene is TRBV10-3, the J gene TRBJ1-2; the D is unclear. The CDR3 extends over 13 amino acids. CDR1 ENHRY and CDR2 SYGVKD come from the germline V gene. The V end was cut by 4 bases, the J end by 8 bases, with 14 bases between. The CDR3 DNA follows: TGTGCCATCAGTGCGGACTCCGGTGGGGGCTACACCTTC. It codes for CAISADSGGGYTF.

This clonotype is labeled as large (0.1 to 1%). The rearrangement uses TRBV10-3 and TRBJ2-7; a possible D gene is TRBD1 (5 bases). Deletions cut 9 bases from V and 0 bases from J, with 12 bases between. The CDR3 contains 13 residues. Looked up from germline, CDR1 is ENHRY and CDR2 is SYGVKD. The CDR3: CAIKQDLSYEQYF. CDR3 coding DNA: TGTGCCATAAAACAGGACCTCTCCTACGAGCAGTACTTC.

This clonotype was observed a few times. CDR3 in amino acids: CASSSLTGGETQYF. In DNA, the CDR3 is TGTGCCAGCAGTTCACTCACAGGGGGAGAGACCCAGTACTTC. The chain employs TRBV27 and TRBJ2-5; TRBD1 matches at 8 bases. This CDR3 region has 14 residues. Germline CDR1 reads MNHEY; CDR2 reads SMNVEV (reference sequence). Germline trimming cut 4 bases from V and 4 bases from J; bases unmatched to any gene: 5.

By share, this clonotype ranks as medium-sized. The chain employs TRBV12-3 or TRBV12-4 and TRBJ2-2; D unclear. V lost 6 bases and J lost 1, with 12 bases in between. The CDR3 consists of 15 residues. The DNA for the CDR3 is TGTGCCAGCAGCCCTAAGGGCTTGAACACCGGGGAGCTGTTTTTT. Its translation: CASSPKGLNTGELFF.

This clonotype showed up just a few times. This rearrangement joins TRBV6-1 to TRBJ2-5; D tentatively reads TRBD1 or TRBD2 (5 bases each). The V end lost 4 bases, the J end lost 2 bases, and 11 bases lay between the germline ends. The CDR3 is 14 residues long. CDR1 MNHNS and CDR2 SASEGT come from the germline V gene. CDR3 DNA: TGTGCCAGCAGTGGGGGCGGGCCACAAGAGACCCAGTACTTC. This codes for CASSGGGPQETQYF.

Note on this clonotype: The junction departs from the called germline gene at one end, perhaps through a read error. The chain has TRBV5-4 and TRBJ2-5; a possible D gene is TRBD2 (6 bases). The CDR3 runs 15 residues. CDR1 and CDR2 from the germline V gene are SGHNT and YYREEE (reference sequence). The CDR3 DNA sequence: TGCGCCAGCAGCTTGGGCGGGACCCCCCAAGAGACCCAGTACTTC. Translated, it gives CASSLGGTPQETQYF.

V usage is TRBV5-6 and J usage is TRBJ2-5, with 9 bases matching TRBD2. Per the germline V gene, CDR1 is SGHDT and CDR2 is YYEEEE. The CDR3 runs 17 residues. Germline trimming cut 3 bases from V and 7 bases from J; bases unmatched to any gene: 16. CDR3 sequence reads: CASSSTPGTSIRRTQYF. In DNA, the CDR3 is TGTGCCAGCAGCTCGACCCCCGGGACTAGCATTAGAAGGACCCAGTACTTC.